The present TCR beta chain was sequenced within a study of blood T cell repertoires in COVID-19. Background on the study: PBMCs, B-cell-depleted T cells, or T cells provided the cDNA or gDNA that made up the material.

TCRdb keeps only in-frame clones here, not all; method: immunoSEQ multiplex PCR. Of approximately 65,000 clones listed, approximately 80% are singletons. This CDR3 is built from 13 residues. Germline V gene sequence: CDR1 SGDLS, CDR2 YYNGEE. Trimming stripped 4 bases from V and 3 bases from J, with 10 bases between. The genes are TRBV9 and TRBJ1-2, with D possibly being TRBD1 (5 bases). The TCR was taken from an elderly woman with active or convalescent COVID-19. The sample comprised peripheral blood. CDR3 sequence reads: CASSKDTYYGYTF. In nucleotides, the CDR3 is TGTGCCAGCAGCAAGGACACCTACTATGGCTACACCTTC.